This T cell receptor (beta chain) was sequenced in a study of radiotherapy plus CTLA-4 blockade in lung cancer. Study at large: Of all patients, around 18% responded objectively and approximately 31% showed disease control.

CDR1 WSHSY and CDR2 SAAADI come from the germline V gene. V was trimmed by 7 bases and J by 4 bases, leaving 13 bases between them. The CDR3 has 13 amino acids. Of note for this clone: Its specificity is unknown.

Findings and caveats of the study: Researchers report tumor-derived TCR clones expanding in blood after radiotherapy plus ipilimumab. Response was reportedly best predicted by early blood T cell clone dynamics, with interferon-beta.

Profiled with immunoSEQ multiplex PCR; TCRdb holds only in-frame clones, not every one. The sample has 90,000 to 100,000 clones; about 90% are singletons. The chain employs TRBV10-2 and TRBJ1-2; D gene ambiguous. The sequence derives from a human donor with non-small cell lung cancer that progressed on radiotherapy plus ipilimumab. Source: peripheral blood, taken from a patient treated with radiotherapy plus ipilimumab. CDR3 nucleotide sequence: TGCGCCAGCAATAACGACCGAACCTATGGCTACACCTTC. This gives the protein CASNNDRTYGYTF.